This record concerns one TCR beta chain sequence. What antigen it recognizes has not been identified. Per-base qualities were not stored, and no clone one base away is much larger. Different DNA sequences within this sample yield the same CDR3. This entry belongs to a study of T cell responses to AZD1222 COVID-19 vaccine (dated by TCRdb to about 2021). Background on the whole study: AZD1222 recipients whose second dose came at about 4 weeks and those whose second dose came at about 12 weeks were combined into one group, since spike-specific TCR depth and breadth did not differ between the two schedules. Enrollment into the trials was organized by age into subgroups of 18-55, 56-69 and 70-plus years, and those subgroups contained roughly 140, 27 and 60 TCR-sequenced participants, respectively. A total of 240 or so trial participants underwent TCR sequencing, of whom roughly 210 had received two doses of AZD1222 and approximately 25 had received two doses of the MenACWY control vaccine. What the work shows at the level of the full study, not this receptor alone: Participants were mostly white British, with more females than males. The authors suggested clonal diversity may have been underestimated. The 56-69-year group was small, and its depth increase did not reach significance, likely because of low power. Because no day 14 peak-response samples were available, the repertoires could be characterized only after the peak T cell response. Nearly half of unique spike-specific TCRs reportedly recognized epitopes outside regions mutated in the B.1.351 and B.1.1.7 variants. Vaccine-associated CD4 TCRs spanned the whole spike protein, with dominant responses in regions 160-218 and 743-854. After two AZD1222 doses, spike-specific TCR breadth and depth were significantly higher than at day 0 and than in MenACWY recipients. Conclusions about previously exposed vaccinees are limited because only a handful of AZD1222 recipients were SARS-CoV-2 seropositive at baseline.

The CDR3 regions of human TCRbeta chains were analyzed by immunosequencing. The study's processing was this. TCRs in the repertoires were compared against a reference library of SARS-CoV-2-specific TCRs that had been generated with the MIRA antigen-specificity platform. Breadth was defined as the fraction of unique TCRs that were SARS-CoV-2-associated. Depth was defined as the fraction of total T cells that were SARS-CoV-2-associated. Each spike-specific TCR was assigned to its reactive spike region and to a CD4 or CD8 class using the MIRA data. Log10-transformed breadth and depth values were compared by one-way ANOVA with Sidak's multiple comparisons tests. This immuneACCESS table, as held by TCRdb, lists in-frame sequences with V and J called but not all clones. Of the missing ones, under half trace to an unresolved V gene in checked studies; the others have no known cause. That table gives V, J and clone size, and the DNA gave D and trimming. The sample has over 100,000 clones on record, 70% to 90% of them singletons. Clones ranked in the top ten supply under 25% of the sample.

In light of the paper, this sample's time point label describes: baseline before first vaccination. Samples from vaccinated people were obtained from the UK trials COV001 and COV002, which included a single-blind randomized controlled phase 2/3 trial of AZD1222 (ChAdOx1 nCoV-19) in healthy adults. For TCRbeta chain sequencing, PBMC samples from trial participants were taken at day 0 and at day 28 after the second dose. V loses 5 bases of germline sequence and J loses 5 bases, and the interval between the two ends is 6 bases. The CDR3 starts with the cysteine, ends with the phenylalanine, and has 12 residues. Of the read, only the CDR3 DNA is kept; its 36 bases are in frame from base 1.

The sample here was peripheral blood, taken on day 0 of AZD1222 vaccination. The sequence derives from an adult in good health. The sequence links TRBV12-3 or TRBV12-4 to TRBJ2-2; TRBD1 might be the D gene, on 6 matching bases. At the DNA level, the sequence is TGTGCCAGCAGTAGGGGGACCGGGGAGCTGTTTTTT. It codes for CASSRGTGELFF.